The T cell receptor (beta chain) under discussion was sequenced for a study of T-cell reconstitution after alpha-beta-depleted transplantation in children. Preparation of the TCRbeta library was carried out with unique molecular identifiers. MiXCR, run by TCRdb on the PCR reads, gives a single entry per CDR3 protein. The table includes hundreds of thousands of distinct CDR3 sequences, around 7.5% detected once. Overall study findings and caveats: In patients about two months after transplant, alpha-beta T cells reportedly arose from several hundred expanded graft clones.

This clonotype has a handful of counts. Its target is not known. This receptor was identified in a male patient younger than 18 who had a stem cell transplant for acute lymphoblastic leukemia, so the T cells may come from the graft donor. Here the sequenced sample was PBMCs, mostly from graft donor cells, taken 180 days after TCRalphabeta/CD19-depleted stem cell transplant.

The CDR3 here is CASSLGRLADTGELFF. CDR3 nucleotides: TGTGCCAGCAGCTTGGGGCGGCTTGCGGACACCGGGGAGCTGTTTTTT. This chain joins TRBV5-8 and TRBJ2-2; the D is unclear. Per the germline V gene, CDR1 is SGHTS and CDR2 is YDEGEE. V lost 0 bases and J 3 bases, leaving 12 bases between the germline ends. The CDR3 has 16 amino acids.